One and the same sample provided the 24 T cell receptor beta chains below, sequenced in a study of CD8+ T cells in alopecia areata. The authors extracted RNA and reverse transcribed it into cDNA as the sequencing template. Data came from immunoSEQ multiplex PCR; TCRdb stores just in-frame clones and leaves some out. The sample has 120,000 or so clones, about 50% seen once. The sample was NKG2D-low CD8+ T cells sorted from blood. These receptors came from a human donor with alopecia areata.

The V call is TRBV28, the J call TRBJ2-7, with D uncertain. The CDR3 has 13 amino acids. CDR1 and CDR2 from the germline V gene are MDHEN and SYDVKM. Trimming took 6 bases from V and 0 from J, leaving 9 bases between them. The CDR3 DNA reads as TGTGCCAGCAGGTTAGGAGTCTCCTACGAGCAGTACTTC. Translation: CASRLGVSYEQYF.

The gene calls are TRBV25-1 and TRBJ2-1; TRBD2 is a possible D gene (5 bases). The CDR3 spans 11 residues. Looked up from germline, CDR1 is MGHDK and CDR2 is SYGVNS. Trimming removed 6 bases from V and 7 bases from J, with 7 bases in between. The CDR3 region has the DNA TGTGCCAGCAGCCCGGGGAATGAGCAGTTCTTC. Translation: CASSPGNEQFF.

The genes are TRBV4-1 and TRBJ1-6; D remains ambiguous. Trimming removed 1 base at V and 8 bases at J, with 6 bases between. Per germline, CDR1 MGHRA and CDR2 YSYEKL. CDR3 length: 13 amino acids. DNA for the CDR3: TGCGCCAGCAGCCAAGCCCGGGATTCACCCCTCCACTTT. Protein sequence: CASSQARDSPLHF.

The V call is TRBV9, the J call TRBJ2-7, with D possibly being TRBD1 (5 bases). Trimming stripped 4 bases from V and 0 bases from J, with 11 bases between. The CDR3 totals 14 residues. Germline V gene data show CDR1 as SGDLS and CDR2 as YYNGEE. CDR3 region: CASSSGQGSYEQYF. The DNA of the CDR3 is TGTGCCAGCAGCTCTGGCCAGGGCTCCTACGAGCAGTACTTC. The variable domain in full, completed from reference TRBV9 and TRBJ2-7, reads DSGVTQTPKHLITATGQRVTLRCSPRSGDLSVYWYQQSLDQGLQFLIQYYNGEERAKGNILERFSAQQFPDLHSELNLSSLELGDSALYFCASSSGQGSYEQYFGPGTRLTVT.

The CDR3 sequence is CASSAGPDEQFF. DNA for the CDR3: TGTGCCAGCAGCGCAGGGCCCGACGAGCAGTTCTTC. The chain recombines TRBV9 with TRBJ2-1; possible D gene TRBD1, 5 bases. The CDR3 is made up of 12 amino acids. CDR1 is SGDLS and CDR2 is YYNGEE in the germline V gene. V lost 3 bases and J 10 bases, leaving 11 bases between the germline ends. The full variable domain, its missing parts supplied by reference TRBV9 and TRBJ2-1, is DSGVTQTPKHLITATGQRVTLRCSPRSGDLSVYWYQQSLDQGLQFLIQYYNGEERAKGNILERFSAQQFPDLHSELNLSSLELGDSALYFCASSAGPDEQFFGPGTRLTVL.

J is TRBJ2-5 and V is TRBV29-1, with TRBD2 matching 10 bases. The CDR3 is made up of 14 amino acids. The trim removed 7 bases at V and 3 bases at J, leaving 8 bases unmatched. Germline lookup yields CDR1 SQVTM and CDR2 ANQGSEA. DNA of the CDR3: TGCAGCGGTGATCCCGGGACTAGCGAAGAGACCCAGTACTTC. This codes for CSGDPGTSEETQYF.

The CDR3 here is CALGATPGYGYTF. CDR3 DNA sequence: TGTGCCCTAGGGGCCACTCCAGGGTATGGCTACACCTTC. The rearrangement joins TRBV2 to TRBJ1-2, with D possibly TRBD1 on 5 matching bases. The CDR3 extends over 13 amino acids. Germline values: CDR1 SNHLY, CDR2 FYNNEI. Trimming cost V 11 bases and J 5 bases, with 18 bases left between them. Full variable domain (rest looked up from reference TRBV2 and TRBJ1-2): EPEVTQTPSHQVTQMGQEVILRCVPISNHLYFYWYRQILGQKVEFLVSFYNNEISEKSEIFDDQFSVERPDGSNFTLKIRSTKLEDSAMYFCALGATPGYGYTFGSGTRLTVV.

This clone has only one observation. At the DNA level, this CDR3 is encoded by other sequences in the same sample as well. The CDR3 DNA sequence: TGCGCCAGCAGCTTGGTCGGGTACAATGAGCAGTTCTTC. As protein: CASSLVGYNEQFF. The rearrangement links TRBV5-1 to TRBJ2-1; no clear D. The CDR3 is made up of 13 amino acids. The V end lost 0 bases, the J end lost 4 bases, and 5 bases lay between the germline ends. Germline-derived CDR1 and CDR2 are SGHRS and YFSETQ.

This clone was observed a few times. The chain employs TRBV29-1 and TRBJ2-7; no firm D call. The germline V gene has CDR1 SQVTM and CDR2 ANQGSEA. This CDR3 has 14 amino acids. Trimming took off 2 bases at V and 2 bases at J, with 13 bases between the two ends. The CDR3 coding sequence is TGCAGCGTTGAAATTTACCAGAGCCCCTACGAGCAGTACTTC. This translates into CSVEIYQSPYEQYF.

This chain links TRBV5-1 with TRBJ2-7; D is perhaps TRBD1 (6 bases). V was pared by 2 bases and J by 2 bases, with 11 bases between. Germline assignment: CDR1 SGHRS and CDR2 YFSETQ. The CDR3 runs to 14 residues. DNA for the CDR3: TGCGCCAGCAGCTTCCCCGGACAGCCCTACGAGCAGTACTTC. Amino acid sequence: CASSFPGQPYEQYF.

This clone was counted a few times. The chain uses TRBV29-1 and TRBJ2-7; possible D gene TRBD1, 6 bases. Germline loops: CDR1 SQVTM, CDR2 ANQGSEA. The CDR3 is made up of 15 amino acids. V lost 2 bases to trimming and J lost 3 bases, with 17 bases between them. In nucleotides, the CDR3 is TGCAGCGTTGAAACGGCTTGGCAGGGGCTCTACGAGCAGTACTTC. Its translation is CSVETAWQGLYEQYF.

DNA for the CDR3: TGTGCCAGCAGTGGACTAACCAATGAGCAGTTCTTC. Encoded protein: CASSGLTNEQFF. V gene TRBV2 combines with J gene TRBJ2-1; possibly TRBD2 for D (5 bases). Trimming shortened V by 4 bases and J by 6 bases, and 7 bases separated the two germline ends. CDR1 and CDR2 (germline): SNHLY, FYNNEI. The CDR3 spans 12 residues. Using reference TRBV2 and TRBJ2-1 for the parts outside the CDR3, the full variable domain is EPEVTQTPSHQVTQMGQEVILRCVPISNHLYFYWYRQILGQKVEFLVSFYNNEISEKSEIFDDQFSVERPDGSNFTLKIRSTKLEDSAMYFCASSGLTNEQFFGPGTRLTVL.

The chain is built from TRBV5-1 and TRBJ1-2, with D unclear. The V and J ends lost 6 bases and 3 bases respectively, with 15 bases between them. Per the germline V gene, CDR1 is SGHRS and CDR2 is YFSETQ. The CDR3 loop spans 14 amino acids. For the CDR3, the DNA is TGCGCCAGCATGCGTATTGAGTTTTACTATGGCTACACCTTC. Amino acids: CASMRIEFYYGYTF.

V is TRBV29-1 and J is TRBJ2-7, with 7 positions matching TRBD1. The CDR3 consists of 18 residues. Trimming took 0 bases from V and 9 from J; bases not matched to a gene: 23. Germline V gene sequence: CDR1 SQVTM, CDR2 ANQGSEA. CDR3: CSVEDVSEPGQQAHTQYF. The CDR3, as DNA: TGCAGCGTTGAAGATGTGTCCGAACCGGGACAGCAAGCTCATACGCAGTACTTC.

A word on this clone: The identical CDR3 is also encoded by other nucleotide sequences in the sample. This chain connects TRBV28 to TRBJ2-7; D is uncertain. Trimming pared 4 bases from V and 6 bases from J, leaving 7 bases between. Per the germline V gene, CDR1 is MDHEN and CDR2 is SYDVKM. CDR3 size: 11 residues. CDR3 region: CASSYGFEQYF. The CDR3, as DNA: TGTGCCAGCAGTTATGGGTTCGAGCAGTACTTC.

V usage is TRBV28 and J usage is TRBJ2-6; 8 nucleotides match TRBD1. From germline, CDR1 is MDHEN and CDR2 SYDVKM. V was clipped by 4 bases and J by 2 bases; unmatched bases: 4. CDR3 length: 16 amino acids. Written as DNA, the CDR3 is TGTGCCAGCAGTTCGCCGGGACAGGCTGGGGCCAACGTCCTGACTTTC. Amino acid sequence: CASSSPGQAGANVLTF. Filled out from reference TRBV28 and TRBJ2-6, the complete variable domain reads DVKVTQSSRYLVKRTGEKVFLECVQDMDHENMFWYRQDPGLGLRLIYFSYDVKMKEKGDIPEGYSVSREKKERFSLILESASTNQTSMYLCASSSPGQAGANVLTFGAGSRLTVL.

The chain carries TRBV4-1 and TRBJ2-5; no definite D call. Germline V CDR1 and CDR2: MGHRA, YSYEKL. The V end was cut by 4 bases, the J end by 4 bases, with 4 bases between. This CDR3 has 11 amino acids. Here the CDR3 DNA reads TGCGCCAGCAGCCGGGGAGAGACCCAGTACTTC. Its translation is CASSRGETQYF.

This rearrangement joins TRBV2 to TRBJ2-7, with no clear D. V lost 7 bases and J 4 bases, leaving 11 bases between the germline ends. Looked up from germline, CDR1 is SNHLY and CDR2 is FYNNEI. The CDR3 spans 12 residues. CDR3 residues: CASTGQLYEQYF. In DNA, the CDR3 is TGTGCCAGCACCGGCCAGCTTTACGAGCAGTACTTC.

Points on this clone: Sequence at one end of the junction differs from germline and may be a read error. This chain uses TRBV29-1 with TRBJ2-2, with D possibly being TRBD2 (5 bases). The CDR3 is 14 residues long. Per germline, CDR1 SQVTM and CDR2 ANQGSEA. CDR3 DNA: TGCAGCGCTGAAAGGAGGTCGGACACCGGGGAGCTGTTTTTT. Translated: CSAERRSDTGELFF.

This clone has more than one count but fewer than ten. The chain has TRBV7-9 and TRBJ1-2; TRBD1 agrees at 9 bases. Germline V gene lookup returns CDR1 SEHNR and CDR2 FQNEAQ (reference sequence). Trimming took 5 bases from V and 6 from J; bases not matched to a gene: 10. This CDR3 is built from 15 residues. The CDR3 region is CASSPGQGQVNGYTF. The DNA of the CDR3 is TGTGCCAGCAGCCCCGGACAGGGGCAGGTTAATGGCTACACCTTC.

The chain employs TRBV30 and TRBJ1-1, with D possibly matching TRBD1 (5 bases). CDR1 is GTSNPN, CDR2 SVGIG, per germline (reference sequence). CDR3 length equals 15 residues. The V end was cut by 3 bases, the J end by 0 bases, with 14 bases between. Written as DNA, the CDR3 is TGTGCCTGGAGATTGTCAGGGACTATGAACACTGAAGCTTTCTTT. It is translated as CAWRLSGTMNTEAFF.

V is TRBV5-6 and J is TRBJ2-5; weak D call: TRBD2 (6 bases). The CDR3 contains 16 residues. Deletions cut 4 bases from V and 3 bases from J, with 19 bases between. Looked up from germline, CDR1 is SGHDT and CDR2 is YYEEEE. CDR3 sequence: CASSHPAGGTEETQYF. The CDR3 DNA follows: TGTGCCAGCAGCCACCCTGCCGGGGGTACCGAAGAGACCCAGTACTTC.

CDR3 sequence: CSVPEGDNEQFF. In nucleotides, the CDR3 is TGCAGCGTTCCAGAAGGGGACAATGAGCAGTTCTTC. The chain employs TRBV29-1 and TRBJ2-1; D is possibly TRBD1 (5 bases). CDR3 length: 12 residues. From germline, CDR1 is SQVTM and CDR2 ANQGSEA. V lost 5 bases to trimming and J lost 5 bases, with 10 bases between them.

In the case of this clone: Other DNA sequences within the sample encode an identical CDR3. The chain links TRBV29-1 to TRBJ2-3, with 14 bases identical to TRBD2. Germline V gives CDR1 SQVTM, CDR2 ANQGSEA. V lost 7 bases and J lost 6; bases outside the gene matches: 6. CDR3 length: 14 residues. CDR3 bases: TGCAGCGCCAGGGGACTAGCGGGAGCTGATACGCAGTATTTT. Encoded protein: CSARGLAGADTQYF.